One and the same sample provided the 24 T cell receptor beta chains below, sequenced in a study of shared clonotypes between healthy human individuals. Here immunoSEQ multiplex PCR was the method, and the copy in TCRdb shows in-frame clones only, minus some. The repertoire consists of about 680,000 clones, with about 92% occurring once and the leading ten covering about a quarter. Cells designated naive CD8 were CD45RO-negative and were positively selected for CCR7, with terminally differentiated effector memory CD45RA+ cells excluded. Sample: naive CD8+ T cells sorted from blood. The receptors were gathered from a man aged 25-40 years in good health.

The J gene is TRBJ2-4, the V gene TRBV6-1, with no clear D. Trimming took off 4 bases at V and 9 bases at J, with 22 bases between the two ends. Germline V gives CDR1 MNHNS, CDR2 SASEGT. This CDR3 region has 16 residues. Here the CDR3 reads CASSGPELVMWGIQYF. Written as DNA, the CDR3 is TGTGCCAGCAGTGGCCCGGAGCTGGTCATGTGGGGCATTCAGTACTTC.

The CDR3, as DNA: TGTGCCAGCAGTGAGGGGGAGCTGTTTTTT. Translated, it gives CASSEGELFF. The rearrangement links TRBV2 to TRBJ2-2; no firm D call. Trimming removed 3 bases from V and 8 bases from J, with 1 base in between. Germline V CDR1 and CDR2: SNHLY, FYNNEI. CDR3 length: 10 residues.

The V and J genes are TRBV27 and TRBJ2-5; D remains unclear. Germline V gene lookup returns CDR1 MNHEY and CDR2 SMNVEV (reference sequence). This CDR3 has 14 residues. With 5 bases removed from V and 5 bases from J, the gap between germline ends came to 15 bases. CDR3 bases: TGTGCCAGCAGTACGGGCCCGCGGTGGGAGACCCAGTACTTC. This codes for CASSTGPRWETQYF.

This rearrangement joins TRBV19 to TRBJ1-2, with a weak D call TRBD1 (5 bases). Trimming removed 3 bases at V and 5 bases at J, with 13 bases between. CDR1 is LNHDA and CDR2 is SQIVND in the germline V gene (reference sequence). The CDR3 sequence is 14 residues long. CDR3 sequence: CASSIIRGTYGYTF. The CDR3 DNA reads as TGTGCCAGTAGTATCATTCGGGGGACTTATGGCTACACCTTC. Combining the CDR3 with reference TRBV19 and TRBJ1-2 gives the whole variable domain DGGITQSPKYLFRKEGQNVTLSCEQNLNHDAMYWYRQDPGQGLRLIYYSQIVNDFQKGDIAEGYSVSREKKESFPLTVTSAQKNPTAFYLCASSIIRGTYGYTFGSGTRLTVV.

This chain links TRBV7-8 with TRBJ2-1, with D possibly TRBD2 on 6 matching bases. This CDR3 has 13 residues. Per the germline V gene, CDR1 is SGHVS and CDR2 is FQNEAQ. The germline V and J ends were trimmed by 4 bases and 7 bases, with 11 bases remaining between them. CDR3 protein: CASSSTRGNEQFF. In DNA form, the CDR3 reads TGTGCCAGCAGCTCAACCCGGGGGAATGAGCAGTTCTTC.

The rearrangement uses TRBV6-1 and TRBJ2-7; D not certain. Between the trimmed V and J ends, which lost 4 bases and 0 bases, there was a span of 13 bases. Germline values: CDR1 MNHNS, CDR2 SASEGT. CDR3 length: 15 residues. The CDR3: CASSVFYPSSYEQYF. Written as DNA, the CDR3 is TGTGCCAGCAGTGTCTTCTACCCGAGCTCCTACGAGCAGTACTTC.

DNA of the CDR3: TGCGCCAGCTCTGGCGAAACTAGCGGGAGTAAAGAGCAGTACTTC. Residues: CASSGETSGSKEQYF. V is TRBV5-1 and J is TRBJ2-7, with 11 bases matching TRBD2. This CDR3 contains 15 residues. The junction had 13 bases not matched to a gene; V was cut back by 7 bases and J by 7 bases. Germline V lookup: CDR1 SGHRS, CDR2 YFSETQ.

The V gene is TRBV14, the J gene TRBJ2-7; a weak D match, TRBD1 (6 bases). V was pared by 2 bases and J by 3 bases, with 14 bases between. The CDR3 runs 15 residues. The V gene's germline CDR1 is SGHDN and CDR2 FVKESK. CDR3 loop: CASSQMPGQGYEQYF. DNA of the CDR3: TGTGCCAGCAGCCAAATGCCGGGACAAGGCTACGAGCAGTACTTC.

The chain uses TRBV28 and TRBJ2-5, with TRBD2 matching over 7 bases. The CDR3 length is 15 residues. The ends lost 2 bases at V and 5 bases at J; junction bases unmatched: 8. The germline CDR1 and CDR2 sequences are MDHEN and SYDVKM. As DNA, the CDR3 is TGTGCCAGCAGTTTACTTGCGGGAGTAGGTGAGACCCAGTACTTC. Translated, it gives CASSLLAGVGETQYF.

The chain joins TRBV5-1 to TRBJ2-7; TRBD2 is a possible D gene (6 bases). The CDR3 is made up of 15 amino acids. The germline V and J ends were trimmed by 1 base and 5 bases, with 16 bases remaining between them. The germline V gene has CDR1 SGHRS and CDR2 YFSETQ. CDR3 loop: CASSLMGGPLHEQYF. The CDR3 DNA reads TGCGCCAGCAGCTTGATGGGGGGACCCCTCCACGAGCAGTACTTC.

The V call is TRBV30, the J call TRBJ2-7; TRBD2 aligns across 11 bases. Unmatched junction bases numbered 6, after V lost 7 bases and J lost 4 bases. Germline values: CDR1 GTSNPN, CDR2 SVGIG (reference sequence). There are 13 residues in the CDR3. The CDR3 DNA reads as TGTGCCTTGGTGGGGACTAGCGGTTACGAGCAGTACTTC. Translated: CALVGTSGYEQYF.

Details on this clone: Other DNA sequences from this sample encode an identical CDR3 as well. This chain connects TRBV4-1 to TRBJ2-3; D remains unclear. The germline V and J ends were trimmed by 0 bases and 0 bases, with 7 bases remaining between them. The CDR3 has 15 residues. Germline V gene data show CDR1 as MGHRA and CDR2 as YSYEKL. As DNA, the CDR3 is TGCGCCAGCAGCCAAGAGCCAGGAAGCACAGATACGCAGTATTTT. It translates to CASSQEPGSTDTQYF.

J is TRBJ2-7 and V is TRBV4-1, with D uncertain. Germline assignment: CDR1 MGHRA and CDR2 YSYEKL. Trimming shortened V by 3 bases and J by 5 bases, and 8 bases separated the two germline ends. The CDR3 consists of 12 residues. CDR3 nucleotides: TGCGCCAGCAGCCATCCCGACAACGAGCAGTACTTC. This sequence encodes CASSHPDNEQYF.

The chain is built from TRBV12-2 and TRBJ2-3; TRBD2 is the table's D call, not checked against the DNA. TRBV12-2 is termed a pseudogene. The length of the CDR3 is 17 residues. The CDR3 DNA reads as TGTGCAAGTCGCTTAGTTTTCCGGGGAGGGAGCACAGATACGCAGTATTTT. Translation: CASRLVFRGGSTDTQYF.

Comment on this clone: A far larger clone is one nucleotide away, so this likely arose from a read error. The chain uses TRBV28 and TRBJ2-1; possibly TRBD2 for D (6 bases). This CDR3 has 16 residues. Deletions cut 4 bases from V and 8 bases from J, with 21 bases between. Per the germline V gene, CDR1 is MDHEN and CDR2 is SYDVKM. DNA of the CDR3: TGTGCCAGCAGTTCCCCCGGACTAACGGGAAAGTATGAGCAGTTCTTC. Amino acids: CASSSPGLTGKYEQFF.

This clone was seen a handful of times. V usage is TRBV7-9 and J usage is TRBJ2-7, with a weak D call TRBD2 (6 bases). V was shortened by 0 bases and J by 8 bases, with 8 bases between the two germline ends. Germline V gene data show CDR1 as SEHNR and CDR2 as FQNEAQ (reference sequence). CDR3 length equals 12 residues. As DNA, the CDR3 is TGTGCCAGCAGCTTAGCGGCGGGGAAGCAGTACTTC. Translating gives CASSLAAGKQYF.

The chain links TRBV13 to TRBJ2-3; D is ambiguous. The CDR3 runs to 11 residues. With 5 bases removed from V and 6 bases from J, the gap between germline ends came to 6 bases. Germline loops: CDR1 PRHDT, CDR2 FYEKMQ (reference sequence). The CDR3 is CASSQGDTQYF. The CDR3 DNA follows: TGTGCCAGCAGCCAAGGGGATACGCAGTATTTT.

As DNA, the CDR3 is TGTGCCACCAGCAGAGGGGACTTCAACAATGAGCAGTTCTTC. Its protein product is CATSRGDFNNEQFF. The J gene is TRBJ2-1, the V gene TRBV15; a possible D gene is TRBD2 (6 bases). The CDR3 totals 14 residues. The V gene's germline CDR1 is LNHNV and CDR2 YYDKDF (reference sequence). Trimming removed 1 base at V and 5 bases at J, with 9 bases between.

The chain has TRBV2 and TRBJ2-2; a possible D gene is TRBD1 (6 bases). V dropped 10 bases and J dropped 5 bases, with 14 bases sitting between them. Germline values: CDR1 SNHLY, CDR2 FYNNEI. The CDR3 consists of 13 residues. CDR3 protein: CAMNRDPTGELFF. The CDR3 bases are TGTGCCATGAACAGGGACCCGACCGGGGAGCTGTTTTTT.

The J gene is TRBJ2-7, the V gene TRBV28; 14 bases line up with TRBD2. With V trimmed by 5 bases and J by 4 bases, 1 base remained unmatched. This CDR3 spans 14 amino acids. In germline, CDR1 is MDHEN, CDR2 SYDVKM. The CDR3 nucleotides are TGTGCCAGCAGTCGACTAGCGGGAGGGTACGAGCAGTACTTC. This translates into CASSRLAGGYEQYF.

This clone has a single count. The chain combines TRBV30 with TRBJ1-5; D remains ambiguous. Germline V gene lookup returns CDR1 GTSNPN and CDR2 SVGIG (reference sequence). The CDR3 contains 16 residues. V was trimmed by 1 base and J by 3 bases, leaving 16 bases between them. The CDR3 sequence: CAWSADPGGPNQPQHF. In nucleotides, the CDR3 is TGTGCCTGGAGTGCGGACCCCGGTGGCCCCAATCAGCCCCAGCATTTT.

V is TRBV18 and J is TRBJ2-1, with D perhaps being TRBD1 or TRBD2 (5 bases each). The CDR3 is 15 amino acids. Trimming took 3 bases from V and 4 from J, leaving 13 bases between them. Germline-derived CDR1 and CDR2 are KGHSH and LQKENI. This chain's CDR3 is CASSPGRTQYNEQFF. For the CDR3, the DNA is TGTGCCAGCTCACCGGGACGGACCCAATACAATGAGCAGTTCTTC. The full variable domain, its missing parts supplied by reference TRBV18 and TRBJ2-1, is NAGVMQNPRHLVRRRGQEARLRCSPMKGHSHVYWYRQLPEEGLKFMVYLQKENIIDESGMPKERFSAEFPKEGPSILRIQQVVRGDSAAYFCASSPGRTQYNEQFFGPGTRLTVL.

This chain links TRBV7-8 with TRBJ2-7; D perhaps matches TRBD1 (6 bases). Trimming left V 6 bases short and J 1 base short, with 10 bases between. The CDR3 contains 13 residues. Germline-derived CDR1 and CDR2 are SGHVS and FQNEAQ. In DNA form, the CDR3 reads TGTGCCAGCAGGGAAGGGGGATCCTACGAGCAGTACTTC. This encodes CASREGGSYEQYF.

The chain employs TRBV7-9 and TRBJ1-4, with TRBD1 identical over 7 bases. The CDR3 spans 17 residues. Germline CDR1 and CDR2: SEHNR and FQNEAQ (reference sequence). The J segment lost 7 bases and the V segment lost 2 bases, leaving 13 bases of the junction unmatched. CDR3 sequence reads: CASSLNPGQAVSEKLFF. The CDR3 DNA follows: TGTGCCAGCAGCTTAAACCCTGGACAGGCGGTTTCTGAAAAACTGTTTTTT.